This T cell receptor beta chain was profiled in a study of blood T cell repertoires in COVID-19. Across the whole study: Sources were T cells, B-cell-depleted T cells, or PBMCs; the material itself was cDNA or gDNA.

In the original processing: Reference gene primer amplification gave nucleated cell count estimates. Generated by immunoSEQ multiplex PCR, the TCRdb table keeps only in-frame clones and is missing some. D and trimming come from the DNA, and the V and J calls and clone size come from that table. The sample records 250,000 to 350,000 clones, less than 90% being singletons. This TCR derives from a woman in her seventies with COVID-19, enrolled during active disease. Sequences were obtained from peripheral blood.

CDR3 sequence (DNA): TGCGCCAGCAGCCCCCCTGGGGGACAGGGGGTTCCAAGGGGCACGAAAACTGAAGCTTTCTTT. This sequence encodes CASSPPGGQGVPRGTKTEAFF. This chain connects TRBV23-1 to TRBJ1-1; 11 nucleotides agree with TRBD1. TRBV23-1 is identified as an open reading frame with a role that is uncertain. The CDR3 length is 21 residues. V gave up 6 bases and J gave up 5 bases; unmatched junction bases: 26.